A single sample gave rise to the 20 T cell receptor beta chains below, sequenced in a study of vaccination and CD4 T cells after COVID-19. An Oncomine TCR Beta short-read assay was used to sequence the DNA from cultured CD4+ T cells. TCRdb called the PCR reads again in MiXCR, with one record for every CDR3 protein. This sample has over 15,000 distinct CDR3 sequences, with roughly half found just once. Regarding treatment: approximately nine-day PBMC culture with coronavirus spike peptide pools or control peptides (ViraFEST assay). These receptors are not linked to any known antigen. The sample in question was CD4+ T cells from blood, cultured in vitro, obtained before SARS-CoV-2 vaccination. The receptor set was obtained from a human donor who had recovered from COVID-19.

CDR3 DNA sequence: TGTGCCAGCAGTTACCAGAAGCCTCCTAGCAATCAGCCCCAGCATTTT. Translating gives CASSYQKPPSNQPQHF. The V and J genes are TRBV6-5 and TRBJ1-5; D gene uncertain. V gave up 2 bases and J gave up 0 bases, with 11 bases separating them. The CDR3 has 16 amino acids. Germline-derived CDR1 and CDR2 are MNHEY and SVGAGI.

In its sample, this clonotype was seen a few times. The rearrangement links TRBV5-6 to TRBJ1-2; no definite D call. V was clipped by 1 base and J by 7 bases, with 5 bases between them. The CDR3 extends over 11 amino acids. Germline CDR1 is SGHDT and CDR2 is YYEEEE. The CDR3 spells CASSLRTGYTF. The DNA for the CDR3 is TGTGCCAGCAGCTTGAGGACTGGCTACACCTTC.

The genes are TRBV7-9 and TRBJ2-1; 11 nucleotides agree with TRBD2. The CDR3 has 17 residues. CDR1 is SEHNR and CDR2 is FQNEAQ in the germline V gene (reference sequence). The V and J ends lost 6 bases and 8 bases, in that order; junction bases with no gene match: 15. The DNA of the CDR3 is TGTGCCAGCAGGTCGCCCGCCCGTAGCGGGGGGGCTGATGAGCAGTTCTTC. Amino acid sequence: CASRSPARSGGADEQFF.

The V gene is TRBV5-6, the J gene TRBJ1-5; maybe TRBD1 (5 bases). Trimming took 0 bases from V and 7 from J, leaving 8 bases between them. The CDR3 sequence is 13 residues long. The germline V gene encodes CDR1 SGHDT and CDR2 YYEEEE. The CDR3 spells CASSLGRGQPQHF. The DNA of the CDR3 is TGTGCCAGCAGCTTGGGAAGGGGACAGCCCCAGCATTTT.

The gene calls are TRBV19 and TRBJ1-2, with D maybe TRBD1 (5 bases). Trimming cost V 5 bases and J 13 bases, with 14 bases left between them. The CDR3 is 11 amino acids. The germline V gene encodes CDR1 LNHDA and CDR2 SQIVND (reference sequence). The CDR3 loop is CASSRGGFRTF. In DNA, the CDR3 is TGTGCCAGTAGTCGCGGGGGATTTCGCACCTTC. The full variable domain, its missing parts supplied by reference TRBV19 and TRBJ1-2, is DGGITQSPKYLFRKEGQNVTLSCEQNLNHDAMYWYRQDPGQGLRLIYYSQIVNDFQKGDIAEGYSVSREKKESFPLTVTSAQKNPTAFYLCASSRGGFRTFGSGTRLTVV.

There are a few counts of this clonotype. The chain links TRBV7-9 to TRBJ1-3, with D unresolved. The germline V and J ends were trimmed by 2 bases and 2 bases, with 7 bases remaining between them. Germline CDR1 is SEHNR and CDR2 is FQNEAQ (reference sequence). CDR3 length equals 14 residues. Here the CDR3 DNA reads TGTGCCAGCAGCTTACCTGAGGCTGGAAACACCATATATTTT. Protein: CASSLPEAGNTIYF.

This clonotype was observed a handful of times. The gene calls are TRBV30 and TRBJ1-2, with no clear D. The CDR3 runs to 13 residues. With 0 bases removed from V and 3 bases from J, the gap between germline ends came to 8 bases. Germline loops: CDR1 GTSNPN, CDR2 SVGIG (reference sequence). DNA of the CDR3: TGTGCCTGGAGTGTAGGTGGGGACTATGGCTACACCTTC. Protein: CAWSVGGDYGYTF.

This chain connects TRBV7-9 to TRBJ1-1; tentatively, D is TRBD1 (6 bases). CDR1 and CDR2 (germline): SEHNR, FQNEAQ (reference sequence). The CDR3 has 17 amino acids. Trimming took 1 base from V and 1 from J, leaving 16 bases between them. The CDR3 here is CASSLVAGEGGNTEAFF. The CDR3 DNA reads as TGTGCCAGCAGCTTAGTGGCAGGGGAAGGTGGGAACACTGAAGCTTTCTTT.

The rearrangement joins TRBV7-9 to TRBJ2-3, with D hard to call. The germline V and J ends were trimmed by 10 bases and 0 bases, with 14 bases remaining between them. The CDR3 loop spans 14 amino acids. Germline V gene sequence: CDR1 SEHNR, CDR2 FQNEAQ (reference sequence). The CDR3 DNA reads as TGTGCCATCTCGCCTTTGTCTAGCACAGATACGCAGTATTTT. Translating gives CAISPLSSTDTQYF.

This clonotype showed up just a few times. V gene TRBV6-5 combines with J gene TRBJ1-1, with TRBD1 as a possible D gene (5 bases). There are 15 residues in the CDR3. CDR1 MNHEY and CDR2 SVGAGI come from the germline V gene. Trimming removed 0 bases at V and 10 bases at J, with 18 bases between. The CDR3 loop is CASSYSTPGRGRAFF. The CDR3 region has the DNA TGTGCCAGCAGTTACTCGACCCCAGGGAGAGGTAGAGCTTTCTTT.

This chain links TRBV28 with TRBJ2-1; 8 positions match TRBD2. Germline V gene data show CDR1 as MDHEN and CDR2 as SYDVKM. Unmatched junction bases numbered 12, after V lost 2 bases and J lost 3 bases. This CDR3 is 18 amino acids long. The CDR3 nucleotides read TGTGCCAGCAGTTTAGAATCATGGATGACTAGCGACTACAATGAGCAGTTCTTC. As protein: CASSLESWMTSDYNEQFF.

V is TRBV28 and J is TRBJ1-2, with 10 bases matching TRBD1. Looked up from germline, CDR1 is MDHEN and CDR2 is SYDVKM. V was clipped by 5 bases and J by 4 bases; unmatched bases: 10. CDR3 length equals 16 residues. The CDR3 nucleotides read TGTGCCAGCAGTGTCCCGGGACAGGGGACTACCTATGGCTACACCTTC. Its translation: CASSVPGQGTTYGYTF.

The chain uses TRBV18 and TRBJ1-6; D unresolved. The V end was cut by 1 base, the J end by 8 bases, with 18 bases between. CDR3 length equals 17 residues. The V gene's germline CDR1 is KGHSH and CDR2 LQKENI. The CDR3 reads CASSPLSRSVQDSPLHF. CDR3 nucleotide sequence: TGTGCCAGCTCACCACTTAGCCGATCGGTGCAGGATTCACCCCTCCACTTT. The variable domain in full, with the rest retrieved from reference TRBV18 and TRBJ1-6, is NAGVMQNPRHLVRRRGQEARLRCSPMKGHSHVYWYRQLPEEGLKFMVYLQKENIIDESGMPKERFSAEFPKEGPSILRIQQVVRGDSAAYFCASSPLSRSVQDSPLHFGNGTRLTVT.

The rearrangement uses TRBV12-5 and TRBJ1-2; D unclear. The germline gives CDR1 LGHNT, CDR2 FRNRAP. This CDR3 has 13 residues. V lost 3 bases, J lost 9 bases, and 14 bases lay in between. The chain's CDR3 is CASGFKTGGRYTF. The CDR3 nucleotides are TGTGCTAGTGGTTTCAAAACCGGCGGACGCTACACCTTC.

This sequence joins TRBV5-1 and TRBJ1-6, with no clear D. Trimming left V 0 bases short and J 10 bases short, with 11 bases between. The CDR3 extends over 14 amino acids. Germline CDR1 and CDR2: SGHRS and YFSETQ. CDR3 nucleotides: TGCGCCAGCAGCTTGGGAGGGATAGGCTCACCCCTCCACTTT. It specifies CASSLGGIGSPLHF.

This clonotype was seen a single time. This rearrangement joins TRBV7-2 to TRBJ1-5; TRBD1 is a possible D gene (5 bases). In germline, CDR1 is SGHTA, CDR2 FQGNSA. V dropped 1 base and J dropped 7 bases, with 14 bases sitting between them. This CDR3 is built from 15 residues. For the CDR3, the DNA is TGTGCCAGCAGCTTAGAATTGGGGGTCCGACAGCCCCAGCATTTT. Translated, it gives CASSLELGVRQPQHF. Full variable domain (missing parts from reference TRBV7-2 and TRBJ1-5): GAGVSQSPSNKVTEKGKDVELRCDPISGHTALYWYRQSLGQGLEFLIYFQGNSAPDKSGLPSDRFSAERTGGSVSTLTIQRTQQEDSAVYLCASSLELGVRQPQHFGDGTRLSIL.

This clonotype has a single count. The J gene is TRBJ1-5, the V gene TRBV5-8; D is perhaps TRBD1 (5 bases). The V end lost 2 bases, the J end lost 2 bases, and 8 bases lay between the germline ends. Per the germline V gene, CDR1 is SGHTS and CDR2 is YDEGEE. The CDR3 is 14 amino acids. The CDR3: CASSFAGRNQPQHF. The CDR3 DNA sequence: TGTGCCAGCAGCTTTGCAGGGCGCAATCAGCCCCAGCATTTT.

This clonotype came up once. The chain has TRBV5-6 and TRBJ2-1; 12 nucleotides line up with TRBD2. Germline loops: CDR1 SGHDT, CDR2 YYEEEE. The CDR3 is 16 amino acids. V shed 3 bases, J shed 6 bases, and the junction held 7 bases outside the gene matches. The CDR3 protein is CASSSKTSGRINEQFF. In nucleotides, the CDR3 is TGTGCCAGCAGCTCGAAAACTAGCGGGAGGATCAATGAGCAGTTCTTC.

A word on this clonotype: At one end, the junction sequence differs from germline, possibly due to a read error. The V and J genes are TRBV29-1 and TRBJ2-3, with a weak D call TRBD1 (6 bases). The CDR3 is 12 amino acids. Germline loops: CDR1 SQVTM, CDR2 ANQGSEA. CDR3 nucleotides: TGCGGCGTTGTGGACCCCAGGGGTACGCAGTATTTT. Translated: CGVVDPRGTQYF.

This sequence joins TRBV28 and TRBJ2-5; possible D gene TRBD1, 7 bases. V gave up 1 base and J gave up 5 bases, with 17 bases separating them. Germline CDR1 is MDHEN and CDR2 is SYDVKM. The CDR3 length is 16 residues. The DNA for the CDR3 is TGTGCCAGCAGTTTATATGGGCCAGGGGGGTCCGAGACCCAGTACTTC. Translated: CASSLYGPGGSETQYF. Together with reference TRBV28 and TRBJ2-5, the CDR3 gives the full variable domain: DVKVTQSSRYLVKRTGEKVFLECVQDMDHENMFWYRQDPGLGLRLIYFSYDVKMKEKGDIPEGYSVSREKKERFSLILESASTNQTSMYLCASSLYGPGGSETQYFGPGTRLLVL.